The 16 T cell receptor beta chains below come from one sample, sequenced in a study of OX40 agonist ivuxolimab in advanced cancers. Clones were sequenced by immunoSEQ multiplex PCR, and TCRdb holds only the in-frame ones, with some missing. Seen here are about 75,000 clones, around 83% observed once, and the top ten hold roughly 17%. The sequenced sample was CD4+ or CD8+ T cells sorted from blood, obtained in a trial of the OX40 agonist ivuxolimab. The receptor source for this set is an adult with an advanced solid tumor such as melanoma, head and neck, liver or kidney cancer.

This clone is a singleton in its sample. V and J are TRBV5-1 and TRBJ1-4; 8 bases fit TRBD1. Germline CDR1 is SGHRS and CDR2 is YFSETQ. This CDR3 spans 15 amino acids. Unmatched junction bases numbered 4, after V lost 2 bases and J lost 4 bases. CDR3 protein: CASSFWTGSNEKLFF. Here the CDR3 DNA reads TGCGCCAGCAGCTTCTGGACAGGGAGTAATGAAAAACTGTTTTTT.

The rearrangement links TRBV6-4 to TRBJ2-3; 7 nucleotides match TRBD2. Germline CDR1 MRHNA, CDR2 SNTAGT. This CDR3 region has 15 residues. V dropped 2 bases and J dropped 4; count of bases not matched to a gene: 6. The DNA for the CDR3 is TGTGCCAGCAGTGACAGTGGGAGGGAGCCAGATACGCAGTATTTT. Translation: CASSDSGREPDTQYF.

In DNA, the CDR3 is TGTGCCAGTAGTATAGATTTCGCTAGCGGGAGGAGCGGGGAGCTGTTTTTT. Its translation: CASSIDFASGRSGELFF. This chain connects TRBV19 to TRBJ2-2; 11 bases match TRBD2. The CDR3 has 17 amino acids. Germline V gene lookup returns CDR1 LNHDA and CDR2 SQIVND (reference sequence). V lost 0 bases, J lost 7 bases, and 7 bases stayed unmatched. Together with reference TRBV19 and TRBJ2-2, the CDR3 gives the full variable domain: DGGITQSPKYLFRKEGQNVTLSCEQNLNHDAMYWYRQDPGQGLRLIYYSQIVNDFQKGDIAEGYSVSREKKESFPLTVTSAQKNPTAFYLCASSIDFASGRSGELFFGEGSRLTVL.

The chain joins TRBV4-2 to TRBJ2-3; no definite D call. The CDR3 spans 14 residues. With 0 bases removed from V and 3 bases from J, the gap between germline ends came to 7 bases. Germline V lookup: CDR1 LGHNA, CDR2 YNFKEQ. The CDR3 nucleotides are TGTGCCAGCAGCCAAGATACGGAAACAGATACGCAGTATTTT. This translates into CASSQDTETDTQYF.

A remark on this clone: Relative to the germline gene, one junction end is altered; a read error may explain this. The V call is TRBV19, the J call TRBJ1-1, with D perhaps TRBD1 (5 bases). From germline, CDR1 is LNHDA and CDR2 SQIVND (reference sequence). CDR3 length: 13 amino acids. CDR3 residues: CASSPIAGTGAFF. The CDR3 nucleotides are TGTGCCAGTAGCCCGATTGCAGGGACTGGAGCTTTCTTT.

The V and J genes are TRBV2 and TRBJ2-7, with D perhaps TRBD2 (5 bases). CDR3 length equals 13 residues. V lost 4 bases, J lost 4 bases, and 11 bases lay in between. Germline CDR1 reads SNHLY; CDR2 reads FYNNEI. The chain's CDR3 is CASSVFGEYEQYF. In DNA, the CDR3 is TGTGCCAGCAGTGTCTTCGGGGAGTACGAGCAGTACTTC.

The CDR3 region is CASSFERGSGSSYEQYF. In DNA form, the CDR3 reads TGTGCCAGCAGCTTTGAACGGGGGAGCGGGAGCTCCTACGAGCAGTACTTC. The chain recombines TRBV7-2 with TRBJ2-7; 8 nucleotides agree with TRBD2. V shed 3 bases and J 0 bases; nucleotides not matched to a gene: 10. This CDR3 region has 17 residues. Germline V gives CDR1 SGHTA, CDR2 FQGNSA.

The rearrangement links TRBV10-1 to TRBJ2-5; D remains ambiguous. CDR1 and CDR2 (germline): WNHNN, SYGVQD (reference sequence). The length of the CDR3 is 13 residues. Trimming left V 5 bases short and J 2 bases short, with 9 bases between. CDR3: CASSRQVQETQYF. In DNA form, the CDR3 reads TGCGCCAGCAGTAGACAAGTACAAGAGACCCAGTACTTC.

V and J are TRBV6-1 and TRBJ2-7; 7 bases line up with TRBD2. The CDR3 runs 15 residues. Germline lookup yields CDR1 MNHNS and CDR2 SASEGT. V lost 4 bases, J lost 2 bases, and 8 bases stayed unmatched. The CDR3 DNA reads TGTGCCAGCAGTGTAGGCGGGAGCCCTACCTACGAGCAGTACTTC. Translated: CASSVGGSPTYEQYF.

The chain uses TRBV18 and TRBJ1-2; TRBD1 matches at 7 bases. Losses at the gene ends were 4 bases for V and 4 bases for J; bases not matched to a gene: 9. Germline values: CDR1 KGHSH, CDR2 LQKENI. This CDR3 is built from 15 residues. CDR3 region: CASSLGTTGSYGYTF. The CDR3 DNA follows: TGTGCCAGCTCACTAGGTACGACAGGGAGCTATGGCTACACCTTC.

This clone was seen a few times. This rearrangement joins TRBV1 to TRBJ2-5; the table's TRBD2 call for D was not verified on the DNA. TRBV1 corresponds to a pseudogene. The CDR3 has 15 amino acids. The CDR3 DNA follows: TGCACCAGCAGCCGAACTAGGGTGTACCGGGAGACCCAGTACTTC. The encoded protein is CTSSRTRVYRETQYF.

Turning to this clone: The junction departs from the called germline gene at one end, perhaps through a read error. This chain joins TRBV15 and TRBJ2-6; D gene uncertain. The CDR3 covers 16 residues. Germline V CDR1 and CDR2: LNHNV, YYDKDF (reference sequence). CDR3 nucleotide sequence: TGTGCCACCAGGAGAGATCAAGGTTCTGGGGCCAACGTCCTGACTTTC. Translating gives CATRRDQGSGANVLTF.

V usage is TRBV4-1 and J usage is TRBJ2-7; a possible D gene is TRBD1 (7 bases). The CDR3 extends over 16 amino acids. CDR1 is MGHRA, CDR2 YSYEKL, per germline. V lost 1 base, J lost 3 bases, and 16 bases lay in between. CDR3 bases: TGCGCCAGCAGCCAAGGCAGACAGGGAGGAGACTACGAGCAGTACTTC. It encodes CASSQGRQGGDYEQYF.

The sample holds one count of this clone. This chain links TRBV28 with TRBJ1-5; the match to TRBD1 covers 11 bases. The length of the CDR3 is 17 residues. Germline CDR1 is MDHEN and CDR2 is SYDVKM. With V trimmed by 6 bases and J by 2 bases, 9 bases remained unmatched. CDR3 nucleotides: TGTGCCAGCAGCACCGGGACAGGGGGTTTGGGCAATCAGCCCCAGCATTTT. Translating it yields CASSTGTGGLGNQPQHF.

The chain combines TRBV18 with TRBJ1-4; D uncertain. V dropped 5 bases and J dropped 6 bases, with 10 bases sitting between them. Germline V gives CDR1 KGHSH, CDR2 LQKENI. The length of the CDR3 is 13 residues. CDR3 loop: CASSGLLDEKLFF. In DNA, the CDR3 is TGTGCCAGCTCAGGATTATTGGATGAAAAACTGTTTTTT. The full variable domain, rest sourced from reference TRBV18 and TRBJ1-4, is NAGVMQNPRHLVRRRGQEARLRCSPMKGHSHVYWYRQLPEEGLKFMVYLQKENIIDESGMPKERFSAEFPKEGPSILRIQQVVRGDSAAYFCASSGLLDEKLFFGSGTQLSVL.

The rearrangement links TRBV27 to TRBJ1-2; 8 nucleotides match TRBD1. V shed 6 bases and J 4 bases; nucleotides not matched to a gene: 4. The CDR3 extends over 13 amino acids. The germline V gene has CDR1 MNHEY and CDR2 SMNVEV (reference sequence). In DNA form, the CDR3 reads TGTGCCAGCAGACCAGACAGGGGCTATGGCTACACCTTC. Translated: CASRPDRGYGYTF.